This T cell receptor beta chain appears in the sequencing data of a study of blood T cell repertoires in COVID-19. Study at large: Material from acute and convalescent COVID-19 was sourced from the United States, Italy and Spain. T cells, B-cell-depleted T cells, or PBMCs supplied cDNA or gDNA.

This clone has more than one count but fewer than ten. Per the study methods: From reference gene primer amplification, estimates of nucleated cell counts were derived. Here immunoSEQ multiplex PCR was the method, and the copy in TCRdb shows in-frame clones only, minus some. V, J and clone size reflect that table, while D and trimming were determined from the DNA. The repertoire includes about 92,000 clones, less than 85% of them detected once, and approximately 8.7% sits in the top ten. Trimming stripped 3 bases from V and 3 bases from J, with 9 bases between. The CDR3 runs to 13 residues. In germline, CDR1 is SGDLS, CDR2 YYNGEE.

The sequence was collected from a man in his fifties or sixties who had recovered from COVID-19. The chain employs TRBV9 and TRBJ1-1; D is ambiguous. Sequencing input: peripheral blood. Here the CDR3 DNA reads TGTGCCAGCAGCGCCTCAACGGACACTGAAGCTTTCTTT. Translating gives CASSASTDTEAFF.